The next 27 T cell receptor beta chains were all read from a single sample in a study of cytomegalovirus exposure and HLA in healthy donors. The PCR contained 60 Vbeta and 13 Jbeta primers. This table comes from immunoSEQ multiplex PCR, and its TCRdb copy is limited to in-frame clones, with some not included. The table has about 190,000 clones, 87% seen once. The sequencing sample was made of PBMCs. Receptor source: a man aged 25 to 40 in good health and CMV-seronegative.

This sequence joins TRBV19 and TRBJ2-7; the D gene is possibly TRBD1 (6 bases). Germline CDR1 LNHDA, CDR2 SQIVND (reference sequence). The CDR3 extends over 16 amino acids. V was pared by 4 bases and J by 4 bases, with 20 bases between. CDR3 nucleotides: TGTGCCAGTAGTAGACAGGATCGGGCTAGTATTTACGAGCAGTACTTC. Its translation: CASSRQDRASIYEQYF.

The J gene is TRBJ2-3, the V gene TRBV29-1, with D possibly matching TRBD2 (6 bases). V gave up 3 bases and J gave up 3 bases, with 10 bases separating them. The CDR3 extends over 13 amino acids. Germline V gene lookup returns CDR1 SQVTM and CDR2 ANQGSEA. The CDR3 coding sequence is TGCAGCGTTGATCGGGACTTGACAGATACGCAGTATTTT. Translation gives CSVDRDLTDTQYF.

The CDR3 here is CASSQVSGRDYHEQYF. The CDR3 DNA reads TGCGCCAGCAGCCAAGTTTCGGGGAGGGATTACCACGAGCAGTACTTC. The rearrangement uses TRBV4-1 and TRBJ2-7; 7 bases fit TRBD2. This CDR3 is built from 16 residues. The V gene's germline CDR1 is MGHRA and CDR2 YSYEKL. V lost 1 base and J lost 5; bases outside the gene matches: 11.

A single count supports this clone. The rearrangement uses TRBV28 and TRBJ2-3, with 10 positions matching TRBD2. Trimming at V came to 3 bases and at J to 1 base, leaving 4 bases not matched to a gene. CDR3 size: 16 residues. CDR1 and CDR2 (germline): MDHEN, SYDVKM. The CDR3 DNA follows: TGTGCCAGCAGTTTTTTGGGGACTAGCGGCACAGATACGCAGTATTTT. This gives the protein CASSFLGTSGTDTQYF.

CDR3 in amino acids: CASSLRGGTGELFF. The CDR3 nucleotides read TGTGCCAGCAGCTTACGGGGAGGGACCGGGGAGCTGTTTTTT. V is TRBV7-2 and J is TRBJ2-2; 7 bases match TRBD2. V gave up 2 bases and J gave up 5 bases; unmatched junction bases: 2. Germline V gene sequence: CDR1 SGHTA, CDR2 FQGNSA. The length of the CDR3 is 14 residues.

V usage is TRBV28 and J usage is TRBJ1-4; TRBD1 aligns across 8 bases. CDR3 length: 13 residues. The germline gives CDR1 MDHEN, CDR2 SYDVKM. Unmatched junction bases numbered 6, after V lost 7 bases and J lost 8 bases. The CDR3 DNA is TGTGCCAGCACCCCGGACAGGGAAGAAAAACTGTTTTTT. This translates into CASTPDREEKLFF.

The rearrangement uses TRBV6-1 and TRBJ2-7; D not resolved. The ends were cut back, 7 bases at V and 2 bases at J, with 15 bases in the middle. In germline, CDR1 is MNHNS, CDR2 SASEGT. The CDR3 consists of 14 residues. The CDR3 sequence: CASMKAEGPYEQYF. In DNA, the CDR3 is TGTGCCAGCATGAAGGCGGAAGGCCCCTACGAGCAGTACTTC.

V usage is TRBV7-8 and J usage is TRBJ2-3; 11 positions match TRBD2. This CDR3 is 16 amino acids long. The trim removed 5 bases at V and 2 bases at J, leaving 6 bases unmatched. The V gene's germline CDR1 is SGHVS and CDR2 FQNEAQ. The CDR3 sequence: CASSPRLAGFTDTQYF. The CDR3 nucleotides read TGTGCCAGCAGCCCGAGACTAGCGGGGTTCACAGATACGCAGTATTTT.

The chain has TRBV7-2 and TRBJ1-1, with D unresolved. This CDR3 region has 16 residues. The germline CDR1 and CDR2 sequences are SGHTA and FQGNSA. Trimming shortened V by 1 base and J by 7 bases, and 19 bases separated the two germline ends. The DNA of the CDR3 is TGTGCCAGCAGCTTAGAGTACGGATACAGAGTAAATGAAGCTTTCTTT. Protein: CASSLEYGYRVNEAFF.

This chain uses TRBV4-1 with TRBJ2-2; D unclear. The V end was cut by 0 bases, the J end by 0 bases, with 5 bases between. The germline gives CDR1 MGHRA, CDR2 YSYEKL. There are 15 residues in the CDR3. The CDR3 coding sequence is TGCGCCAGCAGCCAAGATCGGTCGAACACCGGGGAGCTGTTTTTT. Amino acids: CASSQDRSNTGELFF.

This clone was observed a single time. The gene calls are TRBV7-6 and TRBJ1-3; no clear D. CDR1 and CDR2 (germline): SGHVS, FNYEAQ. Trimming stripped 3 bases from V and 0 bases from J, with 21 bases between. CDR3 length: 19 residues. CDR3 DNA sequence: TGTGCCAGCAGCTTTCGCAGAGGCTCACTCCCCCGCTCTGGAAACACCATATATTTT. It is translated as CASSFRRGSLPRSGNTIYF.

This clone was found a few times. This chain uses TRBV7-8 with TRBJ2-1; D is ambiguous. The V gene lost 4 bases and the J gene lost 7 bases, with 11 bases spanning the gap. The CDR3 runs 13 residues. The V gene's germline CDR1 is SGHVS and CDR2 FQNEAQ. The CDR3 loop is CASSSAVRNEQFF. CDR3 nucleotide sequence: TGTGCCAGCAGCTCTGCCGTCAGAAATGAGCAGTTCTTC.

The V and J genes are TRBV28 and TRBJ2-7, with D maybe TRBD2 (6 bases). The CDR3 has 14 amino acids. Germline V gene data show CDR1 as MDHEN and CDR2 as SYDVKM. V lost 5 bases and J 2 bases, leaving 13 bases between the germline ends. The CDR3 loop is CASSLAGITYEQYF. CDR3 nucleotides: TGTGCCAGCAGTCTGGCGGGAATCACCTACGAGCAGTACTTC.

The V and J genes are TRBV6-6 and TRBJ2-7; TRBD1 is a possible D gene (6 bases). In germline, CDR1 is MNHNY, CDR2 SVGAGI (reference sequence). This CDR3 spans 16 amino acids. The V end lost 7 bases, the J end lost 3 bases, and 22 bases lay between the germline ends. The CDR3 bases are TGTGCCAGCACCCTCCTTTCACAGGGACCAGACTACGAGCAGTACTTC. This sequence encodes CASTLLSQGPDYEQYF.

The gene calls are TRBV6-6 and TRBJ1-3, with D perhaps matching TRBD1 (6 bases). Germline V CDR1 and CDR2: MNHNY, SVGAGI (reference sequence). The length of the CDR3 is 14 residues. V gave up 6 bases and J gave up 0 bases, with 9 bases separating them. CDR3 DNA sequence: TGTGCCAGCAGACAGGGAGCCTCTGGAAACACCATATATTTT. Translating gives CASRQGASGNTIYF.

The genes are TRBV2 and TRBJ1-5; TRBD1 is a possible D gene (5 bases). Trimming removed 2 bases from V and 4 bases from J, with 9 bases in between. The CDR3 is 14 residues long. CDR1 is SNHLY and CDR2 is FYNNEI in the germline V gene. CDR3 in amino acids: CASSETSGNQPQHF. In DNA, the CDR3 is TGTGCCAGCAGTGAAACGTCAGGGAATCAGCCCCAGCATTTT. The full variable domain, in which reference TRBV2 and TRBJ1-5 provide the parts outside the CDR3, is EPEVTQTPSHQVTQMGQEVILRCVPISNHLYFYWYRQILGQKVEFLVSFYNNEISEKSEIFDDQFSVERPDGSNFTLKIRSTKLEDSAMYFCASSETSGNQPQHFGDGTRLSIL.

This chain uses TRBV7-9 with TRBJ1-2; D gene ambiguous. Germline lookup yields CDR1 SEHNR and CDR2 FQNEAQ (reference sequence). The CDR3 loop spans 15 amino acids. The ends were cut back, 4 bases at V and 2 bases at J, with 14 bases in the middle. Here the CDR3 reads CASSSGRRGNYGYTF. The DNA of the CDR3 is TGTGCCAGCAGCTCTGGGCGTCGGGGAAACTATGGCTACACCTTC.

This chain connects TRBV27 to TRBJ1-1; D not certain. Trimming took off 0 bases at V and 6 bases at J, with 8 bases between the two ends. Germline V gives CDR1 MNHEY, CDR2 SMNVEV (reference sequence). The CDR3 is made up of 13 amino acids. The CDR3 sequence: CASSLSLGPEAFF. The CDR3 coding sequence is TGTGCCAGCAGTTTATCGTTGGGCCCTGAAGCTTTCTTT.

The rearrangement joins TRBV7-6 to TRBJ2-7; D gene ambiguous. This CDR3 is 13 amino acids long. Looked up from germline, CDR1 is SGHVS and CDR2 is FNYEAQ. The V gene lost 5 bases and the J gene lost 3 bases, with 11 bases spanning the gap. CDR3 region: CASSATVDYEQYF. The CDR3 DNA follows: TGTGCCAGCAGCGCAACAGTGGACTACGAGCAGTACTTC.

The rearrangement joins TRBV6-4 to TRBJ2-3; a possible D gene is TRBD2 (5 bases). Germline-derived CDR1 and CDR2 are MRHNA and SNTAGT. The length of the CDR3 is 14 residues. The germline V and J ends were trimmed by 3 bases and 0 bases, with 7 bases remaining between them. The CDR3 protein is CASSDGGSTDTQYF. In nucleotides, the CDR3 is TGTGCCAGCAGTGATGGCGGGAGCACAGATACGCAGTATTTT.

The gene calls are TRBV4-3 and TRBJ2-2; D is ambiguous. The CDR3 totals 15 residues. The germline V gene has CDR1 LGHNA and CDR2 YSLEER. V shed 1 base and J shed 1 base, with 7 bases lying between them. The CDR3 region has the DNA TGCGCCAGCAGCCAAGTACTAATGAACACCGGGGAGCTGTTTTTT. It encodes CASSQVLMNTGELFF.

The chain couples TRBV27 to TRBJ2-7; 7 nucleotides agree with TRBD1. Germline V gene lookup returns CDR1 MNHEY and CDR2 SMNVEV (reference sequence). The CDR3 extends over 12 amino acids. The J segment lost 6 bases and the V segment lost 4 bases, leaving 3 bases of the junction unmatched. CDR3 sequence: CASSSTGIEQYF. DNA of the CDR3: TGTGCCAGCAGTTCGACAGGGATCGAGCAGTACTTC.

This clone came up once. J is TRBJ1-2 and V is TRBV7-2; D is uncertain. This CDR3 contains 14 residues. Per germline, CDR1 SGHTA and CDR2 FQGNSA. The CDR3 region is CPLTLPLLNYGYTF. CDR3 nucleotides: TGTCCTCTAACGTTGCCGCTTCTAAACTATGGCTACACCTTC.

The rearrangement uses TRBV19 and TRBJ1-4, with 7 bases lining up with TRBD1. The CDR3 totals 13 residues. V lost 8 bases and J lost 7; bases outside the gene matches: 7. Germline V gene sequence: CDR1 LNHDA, CDR2 SQIVND (reference sequence). As DNA, the CDR3 is TGTGCCAGTCATAGGGGGCGCGGTGAAAAACTGTTTTTT. Amino acids: CASHRGRGEKLFF.

The chain uses TRBV29-1 and TRBJ2-7; 7 bases align to TRBD1. This CDR3 region has 14 residues. Looked up from germline, CDR1 is SQVTM and CDR2 is ANQGSEA. Trimming took 7 bases from V and 2 from J; bases not matched to a gene: 11. The CDR3 sequence is CSAQSGTATYEQYF. The CDR3 bases are TGCAGCGCACAATCTGGGACAGCCACCTACGAGCAGTACTTC.

The rearrangement links TRBV15 to TRBJ1-2, with 7 bases matching TRBD1. Trimming took 3 bases from V and 4 from J; bases not matched to a gene: 17. The CDR3 runs 18 residues. Looked up from germline, CDR1 is LNHNV and CDR2 is YYDKDF (reference sequence). The CDR3 nucleotides are TGTGCCACCAGCAGCGGGAAGGACAGGTTCAGCTTTCTCTATGGCTACACCTTC. It yields the protein CATSSGKDRFSFLYGYTF.

The chain couples TRBV11-3 to TRBJ1-1; possible D gene TRBD1, 5 bases. V was pared by 5 bases and J by 4 bases, with 20 bases between. CDR3 length: 16 amino acids. Germline V CDR1 and CDR2: SGHNT, YENEEA. CDR3 residues: CASSKGVGEGSTEAFF. CDR3 coding DNA: TGTGCCAGCAGCAAAGGGGTAGGGGAGGGGAGCACTGAAGCTTTCTTT.